The 32 T cell receptor beta chains listed next were all sequenced from one sample in a study of CD8 T cells in ankylosing spondylitis. From the 5' RACE reads, TCRdb called clonotypes with MiXCR, one entry per CDR3 protein. The sample has about 150,000 distinct CDR3 sequences; around 42% are singletons. The sequencing sample was made of synovial fluid, either unsorted or a sorted T cell fraction (not recorded which). Source of these receptors: a male donor with ankylosing spondylitis.

This clonotype came up a few times. The chain recombines TRBV12-3 or TRBV12-4 with TRBJ1-2; 7 bases agree with TRBD1. J lost 4 bases, V lost 5 bases, and 13 bases had no gene match. The CDR3 is 16 residues long. The CDR3 spells CASSQPRDSGSYGYTF. CDR3 sequence (DNA): TGTGCCAGCAGTCAACCTCGGGACAGCGGATCCTATGGCTACACCTTC.

This clonotype turned up a few times. This rearrangement joins TRBV27 to TRBJ2-5; D unresolved. Germline CDR1 and CDR2: MNHEY and SMNVEV (reference sequence). V lost 3 bases to trimming and J lost 5 bases, with 10 bases between them. This CDR3 contains 13 residues. CDR3 protein: CASSFGLSETQYF. The CDR3 nucleotides read TGTGCCAGCAGTTTTGGGCTCTCGGAGACCCAGTACTTC.

This sequence joins TRBV12-3 or TRBV12-4 and TRBJ1-4; D is ambiguous. V dropped 7 bases and J dropped 11 bases, with 17 bases sitting between them. The CDR3 has 13 residues. CDR3 residues: CASTSGPRSKLFF. CDR3 DNA sequence: TGTGCCAGCACCTCCGGGCCCCGTAGTAAACTGTTTTTT.

In its sample, this clonotype was seen a few times. This chain links TRBV12-3 or TRBV12-4 with TRBJ1-2; tentative D call: TRBD1 (5 bases). The ends were cut back, 2 bases at V and 4 bases at J, with 11 bases in the middle. The CDR3 length is 14 residues. The chain's CDR3 is CASSLWGETYGYTF. The CDR3 nucleotides are TGTGCCAGCAGTTTATGGGGGGAAACCTATGGCTACACCTTC.

J is TRBJ2-7 and V is TRBV14, with D perhaps assigned TRBD1 or TRBD2 (5 bases each). This CDR3 has 15 amino acids. Trimming stripped 3 bases from V and 2 bases from J, with 14 bases between. Germline V gene lookup returns CDR1 SGHDN and CDR2 FVKESK. The DNA of the CDR3 is TGTGCCAGCAGCCAGGGGAAAGGGGACCCCTACGAGCAGTACTTC. Protein product: CASSQGKGDPYEQYF.

The CDR3 reads CAIGREQYF. The CDR3 bases are TGTGCCATCGGCCGGGAGCAGTACTTC. The J gene is TRBJ2-7, the V gene TRBV10-3; D not resolved. The length of the CDR3 is 9 residues. Deletions cut 8 bases from V and 7 bases from J, with 6 bases between. Germline V CDR1 and CDR2: ENHRY, SYGVKD.

The chain joins TRBV14 to TRBJ2-7, with D maybe TRBD1 (6 bases). Per germline, CDR1 SGHDN and CDR2 FVKESK. Trimming left V 4 bases short and J 6 bases short, with 19 bases between. This CDR3 is 15 amino acids long. CDR3 protein: CASSPRGWGPGEQYF. The CDR3 region has the DNA TGTGCCAGCAGCCCTCGTGGATGGGGGCCGGGCGAGCAGTACTTC.

This clonotype was observed a few times. The chain links TRBV10-3 to TRBJ1-5; D might be TRBD1 (5 bases). The ends were cut back, 2 bases at V and 0 bases at J, with 17 bases in the middle. Germline CDR1 reads ENHRY; CDR2 reads SYGVKD. The CDR3 has 18 residues. The CDR3 is CAISEIGPQDYSNQPQHF. As DNA, the CDR3 is TGTGCCATCAGTGAGATTGGACCACAGGACTATAGCAATCAGCCCCAGCATTTT.

There are many counts of this clonotype. The chain is built from TRBV6-4 and TRBJ1-2, with a tentative D call TRBD1 (6 bases). The CDR3 spans 13 residues. Trimming stripped 0 bases from V and 8 bases from J, with 10 bases between. In germline, CDR1 is MRHNA, CDR2 SNTAGT. CDR3 amino acids: CASSDSTGGGYTF. CDR3 sequence (DNA): TGTGCCAGCAGTGACTCGACGGGGGGCGGCTACACCTTC.

This chain connects TRBV7-2 to TRBJ2-2; the match to TRBD2 covers 10 bases. Per germline, CDR1 SGHTA and CDR2 FQGNSA. The CDR3 runs 17 residues. V lost 5 bases and J lost 3; bases outside the gene matches: 9. CDR3 region: CASSPTGLADHTGELFF. The CDR3 DNA is TGTGCCAGCAGCCCTACCGGACTAGCGGATCACACCGGGGAGCTGTTTTTT.

The table lists this clonotype with a few counts. The chain has TRBV3-1 and TRBJ2-5; 7 bases match TRBD1. Germline V lookup: CDR1 LGHDT, CDR2 YNNKEL (reference sequence). This CDR3 is 16 amino acids long. V shed 0 bases and J 2 bases; nucleotides not matched to a gene: 6. The DNA for the CDR3 is TGTGCCAGCAGCCAAGATGGGACAGACATTCAAGAGACCCAGTACTTC. It codes for CASSQDGTDIQETQYF.

This clonotype was detected a few times. The V and J genes are TRBV7-2 and TRBJ2-7, with a tentative D call TRBD2 (6 bases). With 3 bases removed from V and 7 bases from J, the gap between germline ends came to 13 bases. Germline CDR1 reads SGHTA; CDR2 reads FQGNSA. The CDR3 contains 13 residues. CDR3: CASSLVGRTEQYF. CDR3 coding DNA: TGTGCCAGCAGCTTGGTCGGGAGAACTGAGCAGTACTTC.

The chain recombines TRBV12-3 or TRBV12-4 with TRBJ1-1; D uncertain. This CDR3 region has 15 residues. With 4 bases removed from V and 1 base from J, the gap between germline ends came to 13 bases. The CDR3 DNA reads TGTGCCAGCAGTTCGCTAGGGTTTGCGAACACTGAAGCTTTCTTT. Encoded protein: CASSSLGFANTEAFF.

The rearrangement uses TRBV6-2 or TRBV6-3 and TRBJ2-1; D may be TRBD2 (5 bases). This CDR3 has 19 residues. Germline loops: CDR1 MNHEY, CDR2 SVGEGT. Trimming took 2 bases from V and 5 from J, leaving 25 bases between them. This CDR3 is CASSYPNPLPHEGHNEQFF. CDR3 DNA sequence: TGTGCCAGCAGTTACCCCAATCCTCTCCCACATGAGGGCCACAATGAGCAGTTCTTC.

This chain uses TRBV5-1 with TRBJ2-2, with D possibly matching TRBD2 (5 bases). The germline V gene encodes CDR1 SGHRS and CDR2 YFSETQ. V shed 7 bases and J shed 3 bases, with 16 bases lying between them. The CDR3 is 15 amino acids. This CDR3 reads CASRGVLVDTGELFF. The CDR3 nucleotides are TGCGCCAGCCGGGGAGTACTAGTAGACACCGGGGAGCTGTTTTTT. Looking up the rest from reference TRBV5-1 and TRBJ2-2 gives the full variable domain: KAGVTQTPRYLIKTRGQQVTLSCSPISGHRSVSWYQQTPGQGLQFLFEYFSETQRNKGNFPGRFSGRQFSNSRSEMNVSTLELGDSALYLCASRGVLVDTGELFFGEGSRLTVL.

The chain joins TRBV12-3 or TRBV12-4 to TRBJ1-2; D is undetermined. The CDR3 is 12 residues long. V was pared by 2 bases and J by 2 bases, with 3 bases between. This chain's CDR3 is CASSLWNYGYTF. DNA of the CDR3: TGTGCCAGCAGTTTATGGAACTATGGCTACACCTTC.

This clonotype is a singleton in its sample. The chain employs TRBV4-2 and TRBJ2-2; TRBD2 aligns across 10 bases. CDR1 LGHNA and CDR2 YNFKEQ come from the germline V gene. V was clipped by 0 bases and J by 6 bases; unmatched bases: 1. The CDR3 is 15 amino acids. Here the CDR3 DNA reads TGTGCCAGCAGCCAAGAAGCGGGAGGGGCCGGGGAGCTGTTTTTT. This sequence encodes CASSQEAGGAGELFF.

The chain is built from TRBV12-3 or TRBV12-4 and TRBJ1-5; D is ambiguous. The CDR3 sequence is 15 residues long. Trimming stripped 3 bases from V and 0 bases from J, with 9 bases between. For the CDR3, the DNA is TGTGCCAGCAGTTTGGCGCGGTATAGCAATCAGCCCCAGCATTTT. This translates into CASSLARYSNQPQHF.

The chain is built from TRBV12-3 or TRBV12-4 and TRBJ2-3, with 9 bases identical to TRBD2. The CDR3 covers 15 residues. V lost 5 bases and J lost 2; bases outside the gene matches: 5. For the CDR3, the DNA is TGTGCCAGCAGTAGGCTAGCGGGGACCACAGATACGCAGTATTTT. Amino acids: CASSRLAGTTDTQYF.

The V call is TRBV27, the J call TRBJ2-7; 7 nucleotides align to TRBD2. Germline CDR1 MNHEY, CDR2 SMNVEV (reference sequence). The CDR3 covers 15 residues. V was pared by 2 bases and J by 7 bases, with 11 bases of the junction left unmatched. The CDR3 region is CASSLGDYSPGEQYF. CDR3 nucleotides: TGTGCCAGCAGTTTAGGGGACTACTCCCCGGGAGAGCAGTACTTC.

V is TRBV6-4 and J is TRBJ2-7; 10 bases fit TRBD2. The CDR3 is 13 amino acids. Unmatched junction bases numbered 6, after V lost 7 bases and J lost 6 bases. From germline, CDR1 is MRHNA and CDR2 SNTAGT. CDR3 sequence reads: CASTGTSEGEQYF. CDR3 nucleotide sequence: TGTGCCAGCACGGGGACTAGCGAGGGCGAGCAGTACTTC.

The chain combines TRBV12-3 or TRBV12-4 with TRBJ2-2, with no clear D. The CDR3 runs 12 residues. Trimming pared 0 bases from V and 9 bases from J, leaving 5 bases between. CDR3 loop: CASSLAVWELFF. Here the CDR3 DNA reads TGTGCCAGCAGTTTAGCTGTGTGGGAGCTGTTTTTT.

The V call is TRBV10-3, the J call TRBJ1-6, with unresolved D. V was trimmed by 6 bases and J by 5 bases, leaving 11 bases between them. CDR3 size: 14 residues. Germline V lookup: CDR1 ENHRY, CDR2 SYGVKD. The DNA for the CDR3 is TGTGCCATCAGGAGCTGGGGAGATAATTCACCCCTCCACTTT. Translation gives CAIRSWGDNSPLHF.

The J gene is TRBJ2-7, the V gene TRBV4-1, with D possibly matching TRBD1 (6 bases). V lost 1 base and J 1 base, leaving 11 bases between the germline ends. CDR1 and CDR2 from the germline V gene are MGHRA and YSYEKL. The CDR3 has 15 amino acids. DNA of the CDR3: TGCGCCAGCAGCCAAGGACAGGATCCATCCTACGAGCAGTACTTC. Translation gives CASSQGQDPSYEQYF.

In this sample, this clonotype turned up a few times. The chain links TRBV6-4 to TRBJ2-3; TRBD1 is a possible D gene (5 bases). Per the germline V gene, CDR1 is MRHNA and CDR2 is SNTAGT. The CDR3 has 15 amino acids. V dropped 0 bases and J dropped 6 bases, with 13 bases sitting between them. The DNA for the CDR3 is TGTGCCAGCAGTGACTCGGCAGGGTCAATGGATACGCAGTATTTT. Protein: CASSDSAGSMDTQYF.

This clonotype was seen only a few times. The J gene is TRBJ2-5, the V gene TRBV6-5; 9 bases align to TRBD2. Trimming took 3 bases from V and 5 from J; bases not matched to a gene: 7. Germline lookup yields CDR1 MNHEY and CDR2 SVGAGI. The length of the CDR3 is 15 residues. The CDR3 sequence is CASSYEGGRAETQYF. In nucleotides, the CDR3 is TGTGCCAGCAGTTATGAAGGCGGGAGGGCTGAGACCCAGTACTTC.

This clonotype was seen only a few times. This sequence joins TRBV5-1 and TRBJ2-1; D may be TRBD2 (9 bases). The V end lost 6 bases, the J end lost 4 bases, and 26 bases lay between the germline ends. This CDR3 is built from 18 residues. The germline V gene has CDR1 SGHRS and CDR2 YFSETQ. DNA of the CDR3: TGCGCCAGCAAGCGAGACAGGGGTCTAGCGGGGAGTTACAATGAGCAGTTCTTC. This sequence encodes CASKRDRGLAGSYNEQFF.

This rearrangement joins TRBV11-2 to TRBJ1-3; D is undetermined. Between the trimmed V and J ends, which lost 0 bases and 3 bases, there was a span of 9 bases. This CDR3 region has 15 residues. Per germline, CDR1 SGHAT and CDR2 FQNNGV. CDR3 loop: CASSLERTYGNTIYF. In nucleotides, the CDR3 is TGTGCCAGCAGCTTAGAGAGAACTTATGGAAACACCATATATTTT.

V and J are TRBV12-3 or TRBV12-4 and TRBJ2-7; D is possibly TRBD1 or TRBD2 (5 bases each). Trimming stripped 3 bases from V and 9 bases from J, with 15 bases between. The CDR3 has 13 residues. DNA for the CDR3: TGTGCCAGCAGTTTCACTCAGGGACCGGGGCAGTACTTC. It translates to CASSFTQGPGQYF.

The chain employs TRBV18 and TRBJ1-2, with D possibly being TRBD1 (5 bases). The CDR3 covers 14 residues. CDR1 is KGHSH, CDR2 LQKENI, per germline. V lost 4 bases and J 2 bases, leaving 11 bases between the germline ends. CDR3 residues: CASSRLRGNYGYTF. The CDR3 region has the DNA TGTGCCAGCTCACGTTTGCGGGGGAACTATGGCTACACCTTC.

In this sample, this clonotype turned up a few times. The chain recombines TRBV18 with TRBJ1-5; no firm D call. The germline CDR1 and CDR2 sequences are KGHSH and LQKENI. The CDR3 runs 12 residues. V was pared by 3 bases and J by 4 bases, with 4 bases between. The CDR3 DNA reads TGTGCCAGCTCACCCTGGAATCAGCCCCAGCATTTT. Protein product: CASSPWNQPQHF.

As concerns this clonotype: One junction end does not reproduce the germline sequence, and a read error may be involved. The chain recombines TRBV12-3 or TRBV12-4 with TRBJ1-5; 8 bases map to TRBD1. This CDR3 comprises 15 residues. CDR3 sequence: CASSLADRDNQPQHF. In nucleotides, the CDR3 is TGTGCCAGCAGTCTAGCGGACAGGGACAATCAGCCCCAGCATTTT.